The T cell receptor beta chain under discussion was sequenced for a study of Tregs in tolerant kidney transplant recipients. The CDR3 is 13 residues long. Germline CDR1 is SEHNR and CDR2 is FQNEAQ (reference sequence). J lost 10 bases, V lost 2 bases, and 5 bases had no gene match. Sequenced by immunoSEQ multiplex PCR; TCRdb stores in-frame clones only, minus some. The top ten clones hold 0.46% of a sample with tens of thousands of clones, over 85% of them seen once. Unstimulated Tregs (CD4+CD25+CD127-) and CD4+CD25- non-Tregs were sorted from PBMCs. V and J are TRBV7-9 and TRBJ1-1, with TRBD1 matching over 9 bases. The input for sequencing was CD4+ T cells from blood, taken before the transplant. This TCR was sampled from a human donor who received a combined kidney and bone marrow transplant. DNA for the CDR3: TGTGCCAGCAGCTTAACACAGGGGGCGCGAGCTTTCTTT. Translating it yields CASSLTQGARAFF. Using reference TRBV7-9 and TRBJ1-1 for the parts outside the CDR3, the full variable domain is DTGVSQNPRHKITKRGQNVTFRCDPISEHNRLYWYRQTLGQGPEFLTYFQNEAQLEKSRLLSDRFSAERPKGSFSTLEIQRTEQGDSAMYLCASSLTQGARAFFGQGTRLTVV.